The rows below give T cell receptor beta chains drawn from one sample of a study of T cells in Graves' hyperthyroidism and ophthalmopathy. TCRdb analysed the multiplex PCR reads with MiXCR anew, one entry per CDR3 protein. The sample lists 250,000 to 300,000 distinct CDR3 sequences; roughly an eighth were seen once. Source material: blood. These TCRs come from a woman between 35 and 50 years old with Graves' hyperthyroidism. Both conserved end residues are part of each CDR3. Each record gives: J gene, D gene, V gene, clone size, CDR3 protein, CDR3 DNA. The D gene is left open where the match is weak. Rows give clone size only sometimes, using once, few, many, or a class for an expanded clone.

TRBJ1-5 | TRBD1 | TRBV20-1 | many | CSARTGLNQPQHF | TGCAGTGCTAGGACAGGGCTTAATCAGCCCCAGCATTTT
TRBJ2-1 | TRBD1 | TRBV15 | - | CATSRMTGDHEQFF | TGTGCCACCAGCAGGATGACAGGGGACCATGAGCAGTTCTTC
TRBJ2-7 | TRBD2 | TRBV2 | many | CASSVNLAGEQYF | TGTGCCAGCAGTGTGAACCTAGCGGGAGAGCAGTACTTC
TRBJ1-6 | - | TRBV2 | many | CASSDGNSPLHF | TGTGCCAGCAGTGACGGGAATTCACCCCTCCACTTT
TRBJ2-7 | TRBD1 | TRBV4-1 | - | CASSQDYGTASYEQYF | TGCGCCAGCAGCCAAGATTACGGGACAGCGTCCTACGAGCAGTACTTC
TRBJ1-1 | - | TRBV2 | few | CASSEAASTEAFF | TGTGCCAGCAGTGAGGCAGCGAGCACTGAAGCTTTCTTT
TRBJ2-1 | - | TRBV11-1 | few | CASSLVRGLSSYNEQFF | TGTGCCAGCAGCTTAGTTCGCGGCCTGAGCTCCTACAATGAGCAGTTCTTC
TRBJ2-5 | - | TRBV12-3/TRBV12-4 | - | CASRPSMRQQETQYF | TGTGCCAGCAGACCATCTATGCGACAGCAAGAGACCCAGTACTTC
TRBJ1-5 | - | TRBV10-3 | many | CAISGGNQPQHF | TGTGCCATCAGTGGAGGTAATCAGCCCCAGCATTTT
TRBJ1-1 | TRBD1 | TRBV28 | many | CASSLTQIRQGAVIRAFF | TGTGCCAGCAGTTTAACACAAATCCGACAGGGGGCAGTTATCCGAGCTTTCTTT
TRBJ1-3 | - | TRBV5-1 | - | CASSEGHTGSGNTIYF | TGCGCCAGCAGCGAGGGGCATACTGGGTCTGGAAACACCATATATTTT
TRBJ1-2 | - | TRBV29-1 | - | CSSTGNYGYTF | TGCAGCTCTACAGGAAACTATGGCTACACCTTC
TRBJ2-7 | - | TRBV7-9 | many | CASSPYRIGSYEQYF | TGTGCCAGCAGCCCCTATAGAATAGGTTCCTACGAGCAGTACTTC
TRBJ1-2 | - | TRBV2 | many | CASSERTGNNYGYTF | TGTGCCAGCAGTGAGAGGACGGGGAATAACTATGGCTACACCTTC
TRBJ2-1 | TRBD2 | TRBV7-2 | - | CASSFPVAGVSEQFF | TGTGCCAGCAGCTTTCCGGTAGCGGGAGTAAGTGAGCAGTTCTTC
TRBJ2-7 | TRBD1 | TRBV27 | many | CASGNRGAHEQYF | TGTGCCAGCGGCAACAGGGGTGCCCACGAGCAGTACTTC
TRBJ2-1 | TRBD2 | TRBV20-1 | many | CSARVPLADEQFF | TGCAGTGCTAGAGTTCCTCTAGCGGATGAGCAGTTCTTC
TRBJ2-4 | - | TRBV11-2 | many | CASSLGTGYGAKNIQYF | TGTGCCAGCAGCTTAGGTACAGGGTACGGGGCCAAAAACATTCAGTACTTC
TRBJ1-1 | - | TRBV9 | many | CASSVAGDRFNTEAFF | TGTGCCAGCAGCGTAGCCGGAGACCGATTTAACACTGAAGCTTTCTTT
TRBJ1-1 | - | TRBV6-4 | few | CASSRTVNSEAFF | TGTGCCAGCAGTCGGACAGTCAACTCCGAAGCTTTCTTT
TRBJ2-2 | - | TRBV3-1 | many | CASSQGRTNTGELFF | TGTGCCAGCAGCCAAGGACGGACGAACACCGGGGAGCTGTTTTTT
TRBJ2-5 | TRBD2 | TRBV5-6 | - | CASSDGGSGRITQYF | TGTGCCAGCAGCGACGGTGGTAGCGGGAGGATTACCCAGTACTTC
TRBJ2-7 | TRBD1 | TRBV2 | - | CASSSHPGQGGEQYF | TGTGCCAGCAGTTCTCACCCGGGACAGGGTGGCGAGCAGTACTTC
TRBJ2-7 | TRBD2 | TRBV27 | many | CASSYLGLAGGLTYEQYF | TGTGCCAGCAGCTACTTGGGACTAGCGGGAGGGCTTACCTACGAGCAGTACTTC
TRBJ2-3 | TRBD2 | TRBV12-3/TRBV12-4 | many | CASSARTSGYSTDTQYF | TGTGCCAGCAGTGCCAGGACTAGCGGATATAGCACAGATACGCAGTATTTT
TRBJ2-1 | TRBD2 | TRBV9 | many | CASSGSRIAGVNEQFF | TGTGCCAGCAGCGGTAGCAGAATAGCGGGAGTGAATGAGCAGTTCTTC
TRBJ2-7 | TRBD1 | TRBV12-3/TRBV12-4 | many | CASSQRHRGYEQYF | TGTGCCAGCAGTCAACGGCACAGGGGCTACGAGCAGTACTTC
TRBJ2-1 | - | TRBV11-3 | - | CASRRGQQQFF | TGTGCCAGCAGACGGGGACAACAGCAGTTCTTC
TRBJ2-1 | - | TRBV24-1 | few | CATSLFNEQFF | TGTGCCACCAGTCTGTTCAATGAGCAGTTCTTC
TRBJ1-1 | TRBD1 | TRBV19 | few | CASSIGDREAFF | TGTGCCAGTAGTATCGGGGACAGGGAAGCTTTCTTT
TRBJ2-7 | TRBD1 | TRBV18 | many | CASSGTTGGYEQYF | TGTGCCAGCTCAGGAACGACAGGGGGCTACGAGCAGTACTTC
TRBJ1-1 | - | TRBV27 | many | CASSLSAGIMNTEAFF | TGTGCCAGCAGTTTATCCGCAGGCATTATGAACACTGAAGCTTTCTTT
TRBJ1-2 | - | TRBV27 | many | CASSLSYGDRRGYTF | TGTGCCAGCAGTTTATCGTACGGGGACCGACGGGGCTACACCTTC
TRBJ2-7 | - | TRBV2 | many | CASSDLSALRGQYF | TGTGCCAGCAGTGACCTTAGCGCTCTCCGGGGTCAGTACTTC
TRBJ2-7 | TRBD2 | TRBV27 | many | CATRGLAGGSYEQYF | TGTGCCACCAGGGGACTAGCGGGAGGGTCCTACGAGCAGTACTTC
TRBJ2-2 | - | TRBV6-1 | many | CASSQLDYRTGELFF | TGTGCCAGCAGTCAATTGGACTACCGCACCGGGGAGCTGTTTTTT
TRBJ1-5 | TRBD1 | TRBV2 | - | CASSEQGASNQPQHF | TGTGCCAGCAGTGAACAGGGGGCAAGCAATCAGCCCCAGCATTTT
TRBJ2-2 | - | TRBV29-1 | many | CSVGGVGTGELFF | TGCAGCGTGGGGGGTGTGGGCACCGGGGAGCTGTTTTTT
TRBJ1-4 | - | TRBV20-1 | many | CSAREARGEKLFF | TGCAGTGCTAGAGAGGCAAGGGGTGAAAAACTGTTTTTT
TRBJ2-2 | - | TRBV2 | many | CASITGLETGELFF | TGTGCCAGCATCACGGGGTTGGAGACCGGGGAGCTGTTTTTT
TRBJ2-1 | TRBD1 | TRBV11-1 | many | CASSLLTGGNEQFF | TGTGCCAGCAGCTTACTAACAGGGGGCAATGAGCAGTTCTTC
TRBJ1-2 | TRBD1 | TRBV7-9 | many | CASSPPTTGERYTF | TGTGCCAGCAGCCCCCCAACGACAGGGGAGCGCTACACCTTC
TRBJ2-3 | - | TRBV5-5 | many | CASSQGADTQYF | TGTGCCAGCAGCCAGGGTGCAGATACGCAGTATTTT
TRBJ2-1 | TRBD2 | TRBV19 | few | CASFSTSGKANEQFF | TGTGCCAGCTTCTCAACTAGCGGGAAGGCAAATGAGCAGTTCTTC
TRBJ1-2 | - | TRBV4-2 | many | CASSQGQDEGYTF | TGTGCCAGCAGCCAAGGACAGGATGAAGGCTACACCTTC
TRBJ2-7 | - | TRBV11-2 | - | CASSLAPSSYEQYF | TGTGCCAGCAGCTTGGCCCCCAGCTCCTACGAGCAGTACTTC
TRBJ1-1 | - | TRBV20-1 | many | CSAIGGADGTEAFF | TGCAGTGCTATCGGGGGGGCAGACGGCACTGAAGCTTTCTTT
TRBJ1-2 | TRBD1 | TRBV3-1 | many | CASSDRDRVYMGYTF | TGTGCCAGCAGCGACCGGGACAGGGTGTATATGGGCTACACCTTC
TRBJ2-2 | - | TRBV20-1 | few | CSARAAGLSGELFF | TGCAGTGCTAGAGCAGCAGGATTGTCCGGGGAGCTGTTTTTT
TRBJ1-2 | - | TRBV14 | - | CASSYGTALYGYTF | TGTGCCAGCAGCTACGGGACGGCTCTCTATGGCTACACCTTC
TRBJ1-1 | - | TRBV20-1 | many | CSGGEGGNTEAFF | TGCAGCGGAGGGGAGGGAGGAAACACTGAAGCTTTCTTT
TRBJ2-5 | - | TRBV5-1 | - | CASSVSYGGYQETQYF | TGCGCCAGCAGCGTGTCTTACGGGGGCTACCAAGAGACCCAGTACTTC
TRBJ1-5 | TRBD1 | TRBV6-1 | many | CASSWTGSDPQHF | TGTGCCAGCAGTTGGACAGGGTCAGATCCCCAGCATTTT
TRBJ2-3 | - | TRBV28 | - | CASSLGGAGVTDTQYF | TGTGCCAGCAGTTTGGGGGGGGCGGGAGTCACAGATACGCAGTATTTT
TRBJ2-1 | TRBD1 | TRBV20-1 | many | CSASRDRGRNEQFF | TGCAGTGCTTCCCGGGACAGGGGGCGAAATGAGCAGTTCTTC